Included here is one T cell receptor (beta chain) sequence, with context. Antigen specificity is unknown. The sample originates from a study of T cells after yellow fever vaccination. Overall study context: Where fractions had low cell numbers, libraries were prepared from them with the SMART-Seq v4 Ultra Low Input RNA kit. Study results and limitations: Clonotypes appearing in both CD4 and CD8 compartments existed, and their share was small. Weaker in magnitude, the secondary response showed a faster peak on day 5 versus 15.

A 5'RACE template-switching step, the method used to make TCR cDNA, added a universal primer site and UMIs. TCRdb ran MiXCR on the 5' RACE reads and lists one entry per CDR3 protein. The sample has more than 95,000 distinct CDR3 sequences; 7.4% are singletons. The sample here was CD4+ T cells sorted from PBMCs, taken 10 days after the first yellow fever vaccination. The receptor was isolated from a man younger than 35 who received the YFV17D yellow fever vaccine.

This CDR3 is CASSPMEGRRNTEAFF. DNA of the CDR3: TGTGCCAGCTCACCCATGGAGGGCAGGCGTAACACTGAAGCTTTCTTT. The chain combines TRBV18 with TRBJ1-1; no firm D call. Deletions cut 3 bases from V and 2 bases from J, with 16 bases between. There are 16 residues in the CDR3. Germline CDR1 is KGHSH and CDR2 is LQKENI.